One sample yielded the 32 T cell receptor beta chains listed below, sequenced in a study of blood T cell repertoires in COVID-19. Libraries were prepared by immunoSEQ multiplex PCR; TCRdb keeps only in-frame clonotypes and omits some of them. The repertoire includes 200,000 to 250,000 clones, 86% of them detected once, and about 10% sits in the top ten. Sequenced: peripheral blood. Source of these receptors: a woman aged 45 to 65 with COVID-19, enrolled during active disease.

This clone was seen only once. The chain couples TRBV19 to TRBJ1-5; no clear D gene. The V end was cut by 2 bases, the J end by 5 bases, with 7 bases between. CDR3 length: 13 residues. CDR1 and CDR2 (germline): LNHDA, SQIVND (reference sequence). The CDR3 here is CASSITGDQPQHF. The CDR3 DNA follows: TGTGCCAGTAGTATAACCGGAGATCAGCCCCAGCATTTT.

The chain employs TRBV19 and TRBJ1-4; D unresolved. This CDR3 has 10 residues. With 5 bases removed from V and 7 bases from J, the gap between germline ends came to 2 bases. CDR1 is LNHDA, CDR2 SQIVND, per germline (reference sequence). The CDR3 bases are TGTGCCAGTAGTCGTGAAAAACTGTTTTTT. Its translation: CASSREKLFF.

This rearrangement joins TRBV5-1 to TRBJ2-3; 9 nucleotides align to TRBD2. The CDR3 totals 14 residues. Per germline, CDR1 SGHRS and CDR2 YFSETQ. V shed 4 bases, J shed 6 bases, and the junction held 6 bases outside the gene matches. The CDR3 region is CASSPGTSRDTQYF. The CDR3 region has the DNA TGCGCCAGCAGCCCAGGGACTAGCAGGGATACGCAGTATTTT.

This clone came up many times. The CDR3: CASSDRDRGIEKLFF. The CDR3, as DNA: TGTGCCAGCTCAGACCGGGACAGGGGAATTGAAAAACTGTTTTTT. The chain combines TRBV18 with TRBJ1-4; 10 bases map to TRBD1. The CDR3 totals 15 residues. J lost 7 bases, V lost 5 bases, and 7 bases had no gene match. CDR1 and CDR2 (germline): KGHSH, LQKENI.

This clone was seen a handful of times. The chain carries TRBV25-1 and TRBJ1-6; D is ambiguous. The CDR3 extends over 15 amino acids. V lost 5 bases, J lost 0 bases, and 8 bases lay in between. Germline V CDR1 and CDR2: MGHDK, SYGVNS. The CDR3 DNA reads TGTGCCAGCAGTTTGGGGAGCTCCTATAATTCACCCCTCCACTTT. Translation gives CASSLGSSYNSPLHF.

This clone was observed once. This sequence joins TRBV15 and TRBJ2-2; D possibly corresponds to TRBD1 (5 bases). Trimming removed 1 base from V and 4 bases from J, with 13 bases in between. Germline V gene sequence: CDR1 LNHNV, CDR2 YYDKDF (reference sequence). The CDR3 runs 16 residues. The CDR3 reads CATSRVVGAVTGELFF. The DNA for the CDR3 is TGTGCCACCAGCAGAGTGGTAGGGGCAGTCACCGGGGAGCTGTTTTTT.

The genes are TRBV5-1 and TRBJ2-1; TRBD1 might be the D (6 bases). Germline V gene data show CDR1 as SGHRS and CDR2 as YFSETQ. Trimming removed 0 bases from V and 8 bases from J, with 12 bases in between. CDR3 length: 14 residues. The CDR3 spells CASSLAGGGDEQFF. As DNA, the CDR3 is TGCGCCAGCAGCTTGGCGGGTGGGGGCGATGAGCAGTTCTTC. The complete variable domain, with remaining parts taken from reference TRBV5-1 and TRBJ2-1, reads KAGVTQTPRYLIKTRGQQVTLSCSPISGHRSVSWYQQTPGQGLQFLFEYFSETQRNKGNFPGRFSGRQFSNSRSEMNVSTLELGDSALYLCASSLAGGGDEQFFGPGTRLTVL.

CDR3 in amino acids: CASSEATGFTSPLHF. The CDR3 region has the DNA TGTGCCAGCAGTGAAGCAACAGGATTCACCTCACCCCTCCACTTT. This chain links TRBV6-1 with TRBJ1-6; D might be TRBD1 (5 bases). Trimming took off 0 bases at V and 10 bases at J, with 13 bases between the two ends. Looked up from germline, CDR1 is MNHNS and CDR2 is SASEGT. CDR3 size: 15 residues.

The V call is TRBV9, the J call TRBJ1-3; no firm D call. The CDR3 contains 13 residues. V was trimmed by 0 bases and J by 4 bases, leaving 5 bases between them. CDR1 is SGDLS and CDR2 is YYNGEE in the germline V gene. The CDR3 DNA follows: TGTGCCAGCAGCGTAGCGGGAGGAAACACCATATATTTT. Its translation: CASSVAGGNTIYF.

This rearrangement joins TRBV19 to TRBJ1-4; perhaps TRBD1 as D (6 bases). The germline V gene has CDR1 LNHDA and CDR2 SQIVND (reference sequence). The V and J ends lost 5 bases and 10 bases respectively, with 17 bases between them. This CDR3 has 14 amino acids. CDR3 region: CASSPNRVSGKLFF. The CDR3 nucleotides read TGTGCCAGTAGTCCCAACAGGGTTTCGGGAAAACTGTTTTTT.

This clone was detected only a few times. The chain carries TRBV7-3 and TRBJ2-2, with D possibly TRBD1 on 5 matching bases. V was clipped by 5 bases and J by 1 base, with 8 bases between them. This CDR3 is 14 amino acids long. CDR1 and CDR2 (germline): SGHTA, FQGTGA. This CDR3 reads CASSPTENTGELFF. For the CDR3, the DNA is TGTGCCAGCAGCCCGACAGAGAACACCGGGGAGCTGTTTTTT.

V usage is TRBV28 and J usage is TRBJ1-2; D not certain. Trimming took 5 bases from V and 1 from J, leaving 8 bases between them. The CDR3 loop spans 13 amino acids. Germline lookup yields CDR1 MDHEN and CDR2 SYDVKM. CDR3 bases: TGTGCCAGCAGTCAGTCCTTTAACTATGGCTACACCTTC. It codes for CASSQSFNYGYTF.

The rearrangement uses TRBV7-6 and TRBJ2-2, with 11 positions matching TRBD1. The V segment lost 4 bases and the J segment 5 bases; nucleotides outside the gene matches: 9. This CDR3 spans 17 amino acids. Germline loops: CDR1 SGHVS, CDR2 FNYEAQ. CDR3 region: CASSSPRDRGDTGELFF. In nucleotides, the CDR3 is TGTGCCAGCAGCTCTCCAAGGGACAGGGGGGATACCGGGGAGCTGTTTTTT. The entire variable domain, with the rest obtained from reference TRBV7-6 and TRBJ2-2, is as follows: GAGVSQSPRYKVTKRGQDVALRCDPISGHVSLYWYRQALGQGPEFLTYFNYEAQQDKSGLPNDRFSAERPEGSISTLTIQRTEQRDSAMYRCASSSPRDRGDTGELFFGEGSRLTVL.

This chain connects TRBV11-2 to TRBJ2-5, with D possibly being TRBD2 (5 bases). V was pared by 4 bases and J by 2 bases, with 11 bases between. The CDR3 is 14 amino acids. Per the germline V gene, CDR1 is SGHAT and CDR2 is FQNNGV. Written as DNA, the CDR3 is TGTGCCAGCAGCTGGGGTCGAGGGCAAGAGACCCAGTACTTC. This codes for CASSWGRGQETQYF. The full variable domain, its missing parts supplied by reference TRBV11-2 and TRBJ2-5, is EAGVAQSPRYKIIEKRQSVAFWCNPISGHATLYWYQQILGQGPKLLIQFQNNGVVDDSQLPKDRFSAERLKGVDSTLKIQPAKLEDSAVYLCASSWGRGQETQYFGPGTRLLVL.

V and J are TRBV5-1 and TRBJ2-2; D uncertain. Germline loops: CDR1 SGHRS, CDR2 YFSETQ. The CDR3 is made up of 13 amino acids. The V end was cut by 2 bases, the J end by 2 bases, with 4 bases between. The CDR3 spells CASSFRNTGELFF. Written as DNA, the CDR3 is TGCGCCAGCAGCTTCCGTAACACCGGGGAGCTGTTTTTT.

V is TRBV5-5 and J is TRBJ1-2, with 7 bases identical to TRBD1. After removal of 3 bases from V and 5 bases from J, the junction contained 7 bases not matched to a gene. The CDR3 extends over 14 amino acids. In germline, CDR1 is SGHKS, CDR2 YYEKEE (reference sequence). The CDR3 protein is CASSSQGGRYGYTF. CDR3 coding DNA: TGTGCCAGCAGCTCCCAGGGGGGCAGGTATGGCTACACCTTC.

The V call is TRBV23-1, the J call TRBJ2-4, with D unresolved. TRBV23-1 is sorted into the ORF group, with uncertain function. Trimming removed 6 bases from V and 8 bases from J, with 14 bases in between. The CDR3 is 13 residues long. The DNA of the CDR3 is TGCGCCAGCAGGCCTAGAATTGACGACATTCAGTACTTC. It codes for CASRPRIDDIQYF.

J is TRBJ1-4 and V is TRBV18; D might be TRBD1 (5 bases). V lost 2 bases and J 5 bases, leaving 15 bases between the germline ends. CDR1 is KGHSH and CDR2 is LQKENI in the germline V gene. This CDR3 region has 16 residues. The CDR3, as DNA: TGTGCCAGCTCACCATCTCAGACAGTAACGAATGAAAAACTGTTTTTT. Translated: CASSPSQTVTNEKLFF.

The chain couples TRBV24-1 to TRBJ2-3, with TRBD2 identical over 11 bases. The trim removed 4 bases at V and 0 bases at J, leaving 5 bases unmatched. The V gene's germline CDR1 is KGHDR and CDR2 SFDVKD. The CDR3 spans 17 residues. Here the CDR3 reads CATSDRRTSGSTDTQYF. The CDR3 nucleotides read TGTGCCACCAGTGACCGCCGGACTAGCGGGAGCACAGATACGCAGTATTTT.

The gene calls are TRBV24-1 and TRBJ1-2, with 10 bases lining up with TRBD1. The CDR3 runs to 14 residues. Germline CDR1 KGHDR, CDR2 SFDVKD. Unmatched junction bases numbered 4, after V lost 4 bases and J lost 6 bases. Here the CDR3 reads CATSDSDRGHGYTF. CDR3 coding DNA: TGTGCCACCAGTGACTCTGACAGGGGGCATGGCTACACCTTC.

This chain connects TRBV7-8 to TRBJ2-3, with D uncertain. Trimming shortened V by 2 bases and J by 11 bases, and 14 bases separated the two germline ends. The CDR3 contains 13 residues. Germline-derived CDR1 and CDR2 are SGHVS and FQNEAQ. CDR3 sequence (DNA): TGTGCCAGCAGCTTATTGCTGACTTCGGGGCAGTATTTT. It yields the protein CASSLLLTSGQYF.

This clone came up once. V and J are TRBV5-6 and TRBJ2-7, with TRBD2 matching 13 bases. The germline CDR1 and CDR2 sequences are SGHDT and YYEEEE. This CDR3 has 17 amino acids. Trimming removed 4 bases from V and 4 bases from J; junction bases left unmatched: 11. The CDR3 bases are TGTGCCAGCAGCATGTCTTACTGGACTAGCGGGGGTTACGAGCAGTACTTC. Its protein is CASSMSYWTSGGYEQYF.

CDR3 loop: CASRRGQGALDTQYF. The DNA of the CDR3 is TGTGCCAGCAGAAGGGGACAGGGGGCTTTAGATACGCAGTATTTT. The chain has TRBV6-5 and TRBJ2-3; 12 bases match TRBD1. Per germline, CDR1 MNHEY and CDR2 SVGAGI. The CDR3 is 15 residues long. V was pared by 6 bases and J by 5 bases, with 6 bases of the junction left unmatched.

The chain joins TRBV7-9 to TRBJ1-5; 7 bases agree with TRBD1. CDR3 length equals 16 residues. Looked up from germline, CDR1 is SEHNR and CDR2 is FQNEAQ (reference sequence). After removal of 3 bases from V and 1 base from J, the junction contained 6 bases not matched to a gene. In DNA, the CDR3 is TGTGCCAGCAGCTTTAACAGGGGAGGAAGCAATCAGCCCCAGCATTTT. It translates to CASSFNRGGSNQPQHF. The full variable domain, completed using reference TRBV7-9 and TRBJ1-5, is DTGVSQNPRHKITKRGQNVTFRCDPISEHNRLYWYRQTLGQGPEFLTYFQNEAQLEKSRLLSDRFSAERPKGSFSTLEIQRTEQGDSAMYLCASSFNRGGSNQPQHFGDGTRLSIL.

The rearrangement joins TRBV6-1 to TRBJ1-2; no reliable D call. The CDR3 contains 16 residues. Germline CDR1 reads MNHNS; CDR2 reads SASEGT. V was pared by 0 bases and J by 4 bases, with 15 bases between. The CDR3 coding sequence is TGTGCCAGCAGTGAAGCGGTAACAGCTGGTGGCTATGGCTACACCTTC. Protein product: CASSEAVTAGGYGYTF.

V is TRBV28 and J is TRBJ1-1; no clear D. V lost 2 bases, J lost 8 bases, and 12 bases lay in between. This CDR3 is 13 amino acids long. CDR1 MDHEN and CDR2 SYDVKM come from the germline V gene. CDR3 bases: TGTGCCAGCAGTTTAGGCGGCAGCCTAGAAGCTTTCTTT. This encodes CASSLGGSLEAFF.

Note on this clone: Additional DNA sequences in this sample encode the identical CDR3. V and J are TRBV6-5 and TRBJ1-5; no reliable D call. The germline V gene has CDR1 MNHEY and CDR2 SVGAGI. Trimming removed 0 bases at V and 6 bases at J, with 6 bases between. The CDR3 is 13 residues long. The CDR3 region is CASSYSAGQPQHF. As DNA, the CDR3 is TGTGCCAGCAGTTACTCGGCGGGTCAGCCCCAGCATTTT.

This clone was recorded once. The CDR3 DNA sequence: TGTGCCAGTAGTACCCCGTGGCAGACTTTCTTT. Amino acids: CASSTPWQTFF. The chain uses TRBV19 and TRBJ1-1; D ambiguous. This CDR3 is 11 amino acids long. CDR1 and CDR2 from the germline V gene are LNHDA and SQIVND (reference sequence). V was shortened by 4 bases and J by 12 bases, with 12 bases between the two germline ends.

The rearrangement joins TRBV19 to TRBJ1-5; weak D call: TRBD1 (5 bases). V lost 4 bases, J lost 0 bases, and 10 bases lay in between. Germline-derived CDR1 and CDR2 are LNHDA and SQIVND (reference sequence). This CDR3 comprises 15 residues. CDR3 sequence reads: CASSTDTLSNQPQHF. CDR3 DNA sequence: TGTGCCAGTAGTACGGACACACTTAGCAATCAGCCCCAGCATTTT.

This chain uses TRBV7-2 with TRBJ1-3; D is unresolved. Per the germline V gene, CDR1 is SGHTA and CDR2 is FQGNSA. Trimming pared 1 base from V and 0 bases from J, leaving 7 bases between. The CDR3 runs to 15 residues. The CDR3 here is CASSLDVYSGNTIYF. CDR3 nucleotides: TGTGCCAGCAGCTTAGATGTCTACTCTGGAAACACCATATATTTT.

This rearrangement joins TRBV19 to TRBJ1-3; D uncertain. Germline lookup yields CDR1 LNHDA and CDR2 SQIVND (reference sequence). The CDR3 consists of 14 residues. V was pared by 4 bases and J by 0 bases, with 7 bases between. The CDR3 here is CASSRGLSGNTIYF. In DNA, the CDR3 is TGTGCCAGTAGTAGAGGTCTCTCTGGAAACACCATATATTTT. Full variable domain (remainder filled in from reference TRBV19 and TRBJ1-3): DGGITQSPKYLFRKEGQNVTLSCEQNLNHDAMYWYRQDPGQGLRLIYYSQIVNDFQKGDIAEGYSVSREKKESFPLTVTSAQKNPTAFYLCASSRGLSGNTIYFGEGSWLTVV.

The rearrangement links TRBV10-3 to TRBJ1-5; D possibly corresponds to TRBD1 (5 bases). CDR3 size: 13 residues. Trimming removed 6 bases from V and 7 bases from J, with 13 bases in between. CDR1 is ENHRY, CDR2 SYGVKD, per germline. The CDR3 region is CAISPRGEQPQHF. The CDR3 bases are TGTGCCATCAGCCCAAGGGGTGAGCAGCCCCAGCATTTT.